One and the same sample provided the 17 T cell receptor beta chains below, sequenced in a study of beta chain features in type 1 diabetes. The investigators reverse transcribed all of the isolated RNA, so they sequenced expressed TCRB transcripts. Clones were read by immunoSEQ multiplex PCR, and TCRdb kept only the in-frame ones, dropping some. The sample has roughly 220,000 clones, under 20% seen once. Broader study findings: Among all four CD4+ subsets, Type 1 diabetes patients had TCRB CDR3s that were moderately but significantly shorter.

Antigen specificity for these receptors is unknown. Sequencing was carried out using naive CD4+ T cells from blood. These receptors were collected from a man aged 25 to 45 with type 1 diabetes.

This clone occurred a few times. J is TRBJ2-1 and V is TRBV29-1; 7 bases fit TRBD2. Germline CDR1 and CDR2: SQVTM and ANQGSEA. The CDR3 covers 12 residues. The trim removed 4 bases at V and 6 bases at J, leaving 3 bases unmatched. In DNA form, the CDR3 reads TGCAGCGTTGTTGCGGGAGTCAATGAGCAGTTCTTC. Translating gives CSVVAGVNEQFF.

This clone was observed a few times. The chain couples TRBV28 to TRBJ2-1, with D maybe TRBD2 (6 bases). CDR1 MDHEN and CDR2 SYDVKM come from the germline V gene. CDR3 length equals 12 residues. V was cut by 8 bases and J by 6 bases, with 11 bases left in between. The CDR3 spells CASRVSGNEQFF. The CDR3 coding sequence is TGTGCCAGCCGGGTTAGCGGCAATGAGCAGTTCTTC.

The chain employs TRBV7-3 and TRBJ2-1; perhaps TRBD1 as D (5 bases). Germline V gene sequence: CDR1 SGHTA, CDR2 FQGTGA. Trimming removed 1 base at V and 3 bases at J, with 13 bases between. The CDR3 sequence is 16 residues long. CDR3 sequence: CASSLSAGNYYNEQFF. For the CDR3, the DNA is TGTGCCAGCAGCTTAAGCGCAGGGAACTACTACAATGAGCAGTTCTTC.

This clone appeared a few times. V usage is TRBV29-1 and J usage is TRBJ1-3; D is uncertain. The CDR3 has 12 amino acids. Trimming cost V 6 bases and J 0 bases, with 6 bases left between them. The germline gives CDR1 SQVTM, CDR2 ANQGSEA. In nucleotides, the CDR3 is TGCAGCGTGTACAGCTCTGGAAACACCATATATTTT. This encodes CSVYSSGNTIYF.

CDR3 sequence: CAWSTASPRDEQYF. DNA of the CDR3: TGTGCCTGGAGTACCGCCTCCCCCAGGGACGAGCAGTACTTC. The gene calls are TRBV30 and TRBJ2-7; a weak D match, TRBD1 (5 bases). The CDR3 contains 14 residues. Trimming took off 2 bases at V and 5 bases at J, with 16 bases between the two ends. Per germline, CDR1 GTSNPN and CDR2 SVGIG (reference sequence).

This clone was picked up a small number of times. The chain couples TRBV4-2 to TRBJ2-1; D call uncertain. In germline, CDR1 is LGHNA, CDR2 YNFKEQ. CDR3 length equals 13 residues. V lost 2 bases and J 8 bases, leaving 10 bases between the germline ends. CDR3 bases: TGTGCCAGCAGCCAAAGGGTAATGGATGAGCAGTTCTTC. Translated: CASSQRVMDEQFF.

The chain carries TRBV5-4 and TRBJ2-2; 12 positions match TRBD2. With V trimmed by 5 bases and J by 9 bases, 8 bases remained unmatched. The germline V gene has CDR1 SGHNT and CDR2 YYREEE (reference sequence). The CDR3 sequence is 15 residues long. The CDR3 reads CASRRLAGENRELFF. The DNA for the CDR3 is TGTGCCAGCAGAAGACTAGCGGGAGAAAACCGGGAGCTGTTTTTT.

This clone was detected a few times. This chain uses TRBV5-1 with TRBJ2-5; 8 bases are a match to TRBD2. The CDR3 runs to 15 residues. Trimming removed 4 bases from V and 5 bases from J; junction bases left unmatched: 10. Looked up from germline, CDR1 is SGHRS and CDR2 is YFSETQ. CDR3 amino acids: CASSPVDSGVETQYF. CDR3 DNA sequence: TGCGCCAGCAGCCCCGTGGATAGCGGGGTTGAGACCCAGTACTTC.

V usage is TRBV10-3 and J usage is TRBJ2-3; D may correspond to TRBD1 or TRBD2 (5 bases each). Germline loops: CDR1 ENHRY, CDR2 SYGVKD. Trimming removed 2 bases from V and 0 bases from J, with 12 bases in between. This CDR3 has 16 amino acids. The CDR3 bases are TGTGCCATCAGTGAGAAGGATGGGGGAAGCACAGATACGCAGTATTTT. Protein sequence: CAISEKDGGSTDTQYF.

CDR3 residues: CASREGLGSYNEQFF. In nucleotides, the CDR3 is TGTGCCAGCAGAGAGGGACTAGGCTCCTACAATGAGCAGTTCTTC. The rearrangement links TRBV2 to TRBJ2-1; TRBD2 matches at 8 bases. The V gene end was trimmed by 6 bases and the J gene end by 0 bases; junction bases not matched to a gene: 4. The CDR3 has 15 amino acids. Germline V gives CDR1 SNHLY, CDR2 FYNNEI.

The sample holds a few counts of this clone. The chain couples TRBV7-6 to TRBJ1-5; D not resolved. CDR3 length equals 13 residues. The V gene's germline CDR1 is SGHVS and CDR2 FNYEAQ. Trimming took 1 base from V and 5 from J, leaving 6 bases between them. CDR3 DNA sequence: TGTGCCAGCAGCTTAGTTGAGGATCAGCCCCAGCATTTT. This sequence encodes CASSLVEDQPQHF.

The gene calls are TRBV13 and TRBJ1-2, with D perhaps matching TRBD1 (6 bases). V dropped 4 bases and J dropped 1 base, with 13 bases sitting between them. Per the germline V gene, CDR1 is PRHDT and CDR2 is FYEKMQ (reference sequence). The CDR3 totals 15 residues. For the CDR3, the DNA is TGTGCCAGCAGCTCAACAGGGTTTTTTAACTATGGCTACACCTTC. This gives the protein CASSSTGFFNYGYTF.

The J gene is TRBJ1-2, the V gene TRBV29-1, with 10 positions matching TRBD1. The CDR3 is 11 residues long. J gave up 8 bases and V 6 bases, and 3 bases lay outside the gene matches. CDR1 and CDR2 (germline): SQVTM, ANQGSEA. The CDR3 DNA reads TGCAGCGTCGGACAGGGGGACGGCTACACCTTC. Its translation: CSVGQGDGYTF.

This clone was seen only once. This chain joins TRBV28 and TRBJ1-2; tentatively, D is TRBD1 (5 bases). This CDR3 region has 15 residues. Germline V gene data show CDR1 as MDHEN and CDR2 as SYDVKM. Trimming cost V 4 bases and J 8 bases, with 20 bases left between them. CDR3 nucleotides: TGTGCCAGCAGTTCCCATCCGGGGGAGAGCAACGGCTACACCTTC. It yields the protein CASSSHPGESNGYTF.

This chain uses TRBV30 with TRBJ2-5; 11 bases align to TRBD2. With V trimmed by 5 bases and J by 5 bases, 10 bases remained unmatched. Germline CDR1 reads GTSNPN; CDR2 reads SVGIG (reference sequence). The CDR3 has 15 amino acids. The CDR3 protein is CAWGILAGAGETQYF. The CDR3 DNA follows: TGTGCCTGGGGAATACTAGCGGGAGCCGGGGAGACCCAGTACTTC. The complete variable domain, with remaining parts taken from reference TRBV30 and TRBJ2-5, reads SQTIHQWPATLVQPVGSPLSLECTVEGTSNPNLYWYRQAAGRGLQLLFYSVGIGQISSEVPQNLSASRPQDRQFILSSKKLLLSDSGFYLCAWGILAGAGETQYFGPGTRLLVL.

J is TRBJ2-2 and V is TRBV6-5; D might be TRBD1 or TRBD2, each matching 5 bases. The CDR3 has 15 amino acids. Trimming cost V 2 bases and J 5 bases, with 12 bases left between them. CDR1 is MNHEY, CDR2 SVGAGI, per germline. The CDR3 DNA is TGTGCCAGCAGTTACGGGGGAATTGGAACCGGGGAGCTGTTTTTT. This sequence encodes CASSYGGIGTGELFF.

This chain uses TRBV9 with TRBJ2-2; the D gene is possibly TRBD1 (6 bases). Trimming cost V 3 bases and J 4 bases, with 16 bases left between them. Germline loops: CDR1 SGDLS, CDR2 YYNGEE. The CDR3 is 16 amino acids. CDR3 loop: CASSARAGAFTGELFF. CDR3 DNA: TGTGCCAGCAGCGCAAGGGCAGGGGCCTTCACCGGGGAGCTGTTTTTT.